A selection of T cell receptor beta chains follows, all from one sample in a study of chemoradiotherapy in HPV16-positive cancers. Profiling relied on immunoSEQ multiplex PCR, and the TCRdb table lists in-frame clones only, not all of them. Of approximately 12,000 clones detected, around 68% appear once; the ten largest clones hold less than 20%. This material was collected from a patient who underwent chemoradiotherapy. The origin of the receptors is a human donor with HPV-associated anogenital cancer. Both conserved end residues are part of each CDR3. The order of the fields is clone size, V gene, J gene, D gene, CDR3 protein, CDR3 DNA. D genes are given only for firm matches. Size is omitted from some rows. Given values are once, few, many or a class for expanded clones.

few,TRBV27,TRBJ2-3,.,CASSLGPTDTQYF,TGTGCCAGCAGTCTCGGACCCACAGATACGCAGTATTTT
.,TRBV19,TRBJ1-5,.,CATGVGNQPQHF,TGTGCGACAGGCGTGGGGAATCAGCCCCAGCATTTT
.,TRBV7-6,TRBJ1-5,.,CASSLSQSGPQHF,TGTGCCAGCAGCTTGTCCCAGAGCGGGCCCCAGCATTTT
.,TRBV10-2,TRBJ1-5,.,CASSESGTANQPQHF,TGCGCCAGCAGTGAGTCAGGCACTGCAAATCAGCCCCAGCATTTT
few,TRBV30,TRBJ1-1,.,CAWRWGASGTEAFF,TGTGCCTGGAGGTGGGGGGCGAGCGGCACTGAAGCTTTCTTT
.,TRBV7-6,TRBJ1-1,.,CASSLEADMNTEAFF,TGTGCCAGCAGCTTAGAGGCTGATATGAACACTGAAGCTTTCTTT
.,TRBV30,TRBJ1-1,.,CACAYRGNTEAFF,TGTGCCTGCGCTTATCGAGGGAACACTGAAGCTTTCTTT
medium-sized,TRBV6-5,TRBJ1-2,TRBD1,CASSPGQGDYGYTF,TGTGCCAGCAGTCCCGGACAGGGAGACTATGGCTACACCTTC
few,TRBV9,TRBJ2-3,.,CASSAAGSPVDTQYF,TGTGCCAGCAGCGCCGCGGGGAGCCCAGTGGATACGCAGTATTTT
few,TRBV6-1,TRBJ2-7,TRBD2,CASSETSGGREQYF,TGTGCCAGCAGTGAGACTAGCGGGGGGAGGGAGCAGTACTTC
.,TRBV18,TRBJ1-1,TRBD1,CASSPTGIPEAFF,TGTGCCAGCTCGCCGACAGGGATCCCTGAAGCTTTCTTT
.,TRBV18,TRBJ1-2,.,CASSPPGVKEDYGYTF,TGTGCCAGCTCACCTCCGGGGGTAAAAGAGGACTATGGCTACACCTTC
.,TRBV4-1,TRBJ2-1,.,CASTRAVSSYNEQFF,TGCGCCAGCACCCGGGCAGTAAGCTCCTACAATGAGCAGTTCTTC
.,TRBV2,TRBJ2-5,.,CASRLQGALAGETQYF,TGTGCCAGCAGATTACAGGGAGCCCTCGCCGGGGAGACCCAGTACTTC
.,TRBV2,TRBJ2-2,TRBD2,CASSDNLRGVRTGELFF,TGTGCCAGCAGTGATAATTTGCGGGGGGTTCGCACCGGGGAGCTGTTTTTT
few,TRBV30,TRBJ1-1,.,CAWTPRTAANTEAFF,TGTGCCTGGACGCCACGGACAGCCGCGAACACTGAAGCTTTCTTT
.,TRBV15,TRBJ2-3,.,CATSRRRADTQYF,TGTGCCACCAGCAGACGACGGGCAGATACGCAGTATTTT
.,TRBV6-5,TRBJ1-2,.,CASSYRGEDYGYTF,TGTGCCAGCAGTTACCGAGGGGAGGACTATGGCTACACCTTC
.,TRBV6-6,TRBJ2-5,.,CASKGLGETQYF,TGTGCCAGCAAAGGTTTAGGGGAGACCCAGTACTTC
few,TRBV27,TRBJ1-6,TRBD1,CASRDTPGQGISSPLHF,TGTGCCAGCAGGGACACACCCGGACAGGGAATATCCTCACCCCTCCACTTT
.,TRBV7-8,TRBJ2-5,.,CASSSTRNPRETQYF,TGTGCCAGCAGCTCCACTAGAAATCCGCGGGAGACCCAGTACTTC
few,TRBV28,TRBJ1-6,.,CASRVTGQVYSPLHF,TGTGCCAGCAGGGTTACTGGCCAGGTGTATTCACCCCTCCACTTT
.,TRBV5-1,TRBJ2-2,.,CASSLAAATNTGELFF,TGCGCCAGCAGCTTGGCGGCGGCTACGAACACCGGGGAGCTGTTTTTT
few,TRBV28,TRBJ1-5,.,CASSSSWDRVDQPQHF,.
large,TRBV2,TRBJ2-5,.,CASSTDGRIQETQYF,TGTGCCAGCAGTACCGACGGACGGATACAAGAGACCCAGTACTTC
.,TRBV9,TRBJ2-7,.,CASSVGSRFYEQYF,TGTGCCAGCAGCGTAGGGTCAAGGTTCTACGAGCAGTACTTC
.,TRBV2,TRBJ1-3,.,CASSEWGQPPGNTIYF,TGTGCCAGCAGTGAATGGGGGCAGCCCCCCGGAAACACCATATATTTT
.,TRBV5-1,TRBJ1-2,TRBD1,CASSFSTGAYGYTF,TGCGCCAGCAGCTTCTCGACAGGGGCTTATGGCTACACCTTC
.,TRBV11-3,TRBJ2-1,TRBD2,CASSAGLAGGFLSYNEQFF,TGTGCCAGCAGCGCGGGACTAGCGGGGGGGTTCCTTTCCTACAATGAGCAGTTCTTC
few,TRBV18,TRBJ2-2,.,CATQGTNTGELFF,TGTGCCACCCAGGGAACGAACACCGGGGAGCTGTTTTTT
once,TRBV2,TRBJ1-1,.,CASRKDRNTEAFF,TGTGCCAGCAGAAAGGACCGAAACACTGAAGCTTTCTTT
once,TRBV9,TRBJ2-1,.,CASGIGGEYNEQFF,TGTGCCAGCGGCATCGGGGGCGAATACAATGAGCAGTTCTTC
.,TRBV28,TRBJ1-2,TRBD1,CASSEPGGAGGYTF,TGTGCCAGCAGCGAACCAGGGGGCGCAGGTGGCTACACCTTC
.,TRBV29-1,TRBJ2-5,TRBD2,CSVVSGVIKETQYF,TGCAGCGTCGTTAGCGGGGTTATCAAAGAGACCCAGTACTTC
.,TRBV18,TRBJ1-5,.,CASSLNSGTPGQPQHF,TGTGCCAGCTCACTTAATTCCGGGACCCCAGGCCAGCCCCAGCATTTT
.,TRBV5-6,TRBJ1-2,.,CASTLRGSRVYTF,TGTGCCAGCACCCTCCGTGGCAGTAGGGTATACACCTTC
.,TRBV25-1,TRBJ2-5,TRBD1,CASRDRGYVETQYF,TGTGCCAGCCGGGACAGGGGATATGTCGAGACCCAGTACTTC
.,TRBV19,TRBJ2-5,TRBD2,CASSMASGGPYQETQYF,TGTGCCAGTAGTATGGCTAGCGGGGGCCCGTACCAAGAGACCCAGTACTTC
.,TRBV2,TRBJ2-3,TRBD2,CASSIGGVLIYRYF,TGTGCCAGCAGCATCGGGGGGGTTCTCATCTATCGGTATTTT
.,TRBV11-2,TRBJ1-1,.,CASSSYMNTEAFF,TGTGCCAGCAGCTCATATATGAACACTGAAGCTTTCTTT
.,TRBV2,TRBJ2-1,TRBD2,CASRGLAANLGIRDEQFF,TGTGCCAGCCGAGGACTAGCGGCTAACCTAGGGATTAGGGATGAGCAGTTCTTC
.,TRBV5-4,TRBJ2-2,TRBD2,CASSFRGGANTGELFF,TGTGCCAGCAGCTTTCGCGGGGGGGCTAACACCGGGGAGCTGTTTTTT
.,TRBV27,TRBJ2-2,.,CASRYLEVGSSGGTGELFF,TGTGCCAGCCGCTACCTAGAAGTTGGATCTAGTGGGGGAACCGGGGAGCTGTTTTTT
few,TRBV30,TRBJ2-1,TRBD1,CAWSRGTGVYNEQFF,TGTGCCTGGAGTAGAGGGACAGGGGTTTACAATGAGCAGTTCTTC
.,TRBV30,TRBJ2-3,.,CAWSVFGTSTDTQYF,TGTGCCTGGAGTGTTTTCGGAACTAGCACAGATACGCAGTATTTT
few,TRBV6-5,TRBJ1-6,.,CASSSGLTNSPLHF,TGTGCCAGCAGTTCAGGACTTACAAATTCACCCCTCCACTTT
few,TRBV25-1,TRBJ2-1,.,CASRGAGSGEGFF,TGTGCCAGCAGGGGGGCGGGAAGCGGGGAGGGGTTCTTC
.,TRBV30,TRBJ2-2,TRBD1,CAWSWDRGIAGELFF,TGTGCCTGGAGTTGGGACAGGGGGATCGCCGGGGAGCTGTTTTTT
.,TRBV7-3,TRBJ2-1,.,CASSLLRGSYNEQFF,TGTGCCAGCAGCTTACTAAGGGGATCCTACAATGAGCAGTTCTTC
few,TRBV5-4,TRBJ1-2,.,CASSSQARSYGYTF,TGTGCCAGCAGCAGCCAGGCCCGGAGCTATGGCTACACCTTC
.,TRBV19,TRBJ1-4,.,CASTLRYNEKLFF,TGTGCCAGCACACTGCGTTACAATGAAAAACTGTTTTTT
.,TRBV9,TRBJ2-2,TRBD1,CASSVAGTVNTGELFF,TGTGCCAGCAGCGTAGCCGGGACAGTAAACACCGGGGAGCTGTTTTTT
once,TRBV5-1,TRBJ1-5,.,CASSTRGGEIDNQPQHF,TGCGCCAGCAGCACCCGGGGCGGGGAAATCGACAATCAGCCCCAGCATTTT
.,TRBV5-4,TRBJ1-2,.,CASSQVAGYGYTF,TGTGCCAGCAGCCAAGTCGCAGGATATGGCTACACCTTC
.,TRBV2,TRBJ1-6,TRBD1,CASSETGTGVGLDNSPLHF,TGTGCCAGCAGTGAAACCGGGACAGGGGTAGGGCTTGATAATTCACCCCTCCACTTT
once,TRBV28,TRBJ2-7,TRBD1,CASSGTVITEQYF,TGTGCCAGCAGCGGGACAGTCATTACCGAGCAGTACTTC
few,TRBV30,TRBJ1-4,.,CAWSVQVEKLFF,TGTGCCTGGAGTGTCCAGGTTGAAAAACTGTTTTTT
.,TRBV5-1,TRBJ2-5,TRBD1,CASSPTGSQETQYF,TGCGCCAGCAGTCCGACAGGGTCTCAGGAGACCCAGTACTTC
few,TRBV29-1,TRBJ2-7,TRBD1,CSVQGFSSYEQYF,TGCAGCGTACAGGGGTTTAGCTCCTACGAGCAGTACTTC